Listed here is a single T cell receptor (beta chain). Its binding antigen is unknown. No qualities accompany the bases; no much larger clone lies one base away. The CDR3 regions of human TCRbeta chains were analyzed by immunosequencing. The original pipeline was this. TCRs in the repertoires were compared against a reference library of SARS-CoV-2-specific TCRs that had been generated with the MIRA antigen-specificity platform. Breadth was defined as the fraction of unique TCRs that were SARS-CoV-2-associated. Depth was defined as the fraction of total T cells that were SARS-CoV-2-associated. Using the MIRA data, each spike-specific TCR was mapped to the spike region that the TCR reacts to and placed in a CD4 or CD8 class. Log10-transformed breadth and depth values were compared by one-way ANOVA with Sidak's multiple comparisons tests. TCRdb took this table from immuneACCESS and kept in-frame rearrangements with V and J called. Such tables lack part of the clones; where checked against another copy, unresolved V genes explain under half of the gap, and the rest is unexplained. The V and J calls and clone size come from that table; D and trimming were worked out from the DNA. This sample is represented by fewer than 120,000 clones; about 81% of them were singletons. The ten largest make up roughly 4.5% of the sample.

CDR1 and CDR2, per the germline V gene, are SNHLY and FYNNEI. Spanning cysteine to phenylalanine, the CDR3 consists of 14 amino acids. Just CDR3 DNA is preserved here, 42 bases in frame from base 1. Cut back by 5 bases and 7 bases, the V and J ends lie 15 bases apart. This sample was included in a study of T cell responses to AZD1222 COVID-19 vaccine (dated by TCRdb to the early 2020s). Study-level background: AZD1222 recipients whose second dose came at about 4 weeks and those whose second dose came at about 12 weeks were combined into one group, since spike-specific TCR depth and breadth did not differ between the two schedules. A total of approximately 230 trial participants underwent TCR sequencing, of whom around 200 received two doses of AZD1222 and around 26 received two doses of the MenACWY control vaccine. Trial participants were enrolled into age subgroups of 18-55, 56-69 and 70-plus years, which contained around 150, 29 and 61 TCR-sequenced participants, respectively. Study-wide findings and limitations: The 56-69-year group was small, and its depth increase did not reach significance, likely because of low power. The whole spike protein was spanned by vaccine-associated CD4 TCRs, and dominant responses were seen in regions 160-218 and 743-854. Because no samples from the day 14 peak response were available, repertoires could be characterized only after the peak T cell response. A significant rise in spike-specific TCR breadth and depth was observed after two AZD1222 doses relative to day 0 and relative to MenACWY recipients. Participants were mostly white British, with more females than males. The authors suggested clonal diversity may have been underestimated. Conclusions about previously exposed vaccinees are limited, since just six or seven AZD1222 recipients were seropositive for SARS-CoV-2 at baseline. Reportedly, close to half of the unique spike-specific TCRs recognized epitopes lying outside the regions that are mutated in the B.1.351 and B.1.1.7 variants.

This specimen's time point label, per the study, means: baseline before first vaccination. Vaccinee samples were obtained from the UK trials COV001 and COV002, which included a single-blind randomized controlled phase 2/3 trial of AZD1222 (ChAdOx1 nCoV-19) in healthy adults. For TCRbeta chain sequencing, PBMC samples from trial participants were taken at day 0 and at day 28 after the second dose. This TCR derives from an adult in good health. Source: peripheral blood, taken on day 0 of AZD1222 vaccination. The chain joins TRBV2 to TRBJ1-5; the D gene is not confidently resolved. The DNA sequence is TGTGCCAGCAGTTCGAACATAATTAGCCAGCCCCAGCATTTT. Protein translation: CASSSNIISQPQHF.